The clone carrying this T cell receptor beta chain was found many times. This record belongs to a study of neurological immune-mediated disorders. CDR3 length: 14 residues. Trimming left V 1 base short and J 4 bases short, with 10 bases between. Germline assignment: CDR1 ENHRY and CDR2 SYGVKD. TCRdb re-called the 5' RACE reads with MiXCR, one entry per CDR3 protein. The sample consists of about 62,000 distinct CDR3 sequences, around 5.2% of them appearing once. The chain couples TRBV10-3 to TRBJ1-2; D is uncertain. The sequenced material came from PBMCs. This receptor was obtained from a woman aged 45 to 65 with multiple sclerosis. The CDR3 spells CAISEFTETYGYTF. The CDR3 DNA sequence: TGTGCCATCAGTGAGTTCACAGAGACCTATGGCTACACCTTC.